This T cell receptor beta chain was captured by sequencing in a study of T cell repertoires in cytomegalovirus infection. The sample holds many counts of this clonotype. This CDR3 is 13 amino acids long. Germline-derived CDR1 and CDR2 are SGHTA and FQGNSA. The V and J ends lost 4 bases and 3 bases respectively, with 7 bases between them. From the reads, TCRdb called clonotypes with MiXCR, one entry per CDR3 protein. The sample has approximately 500,000 distinct CDR3 sequences; 10% to 12% are singletons. The receptor comes from a human donor in good health (CMV status not recorded). Some clones in this sample may be carry-over from other donors' samples. The J gene is TRBJ1-5, the V gene TRBV7-2; D remains unclear. The sequencing sample was made of PBMCs. The CDR3 nucleotides are TGTGCCAGCAGCTCCATGATCAATCAGCCCCAGCATTTT. Protein sequence: CASSSMINQPQHF.